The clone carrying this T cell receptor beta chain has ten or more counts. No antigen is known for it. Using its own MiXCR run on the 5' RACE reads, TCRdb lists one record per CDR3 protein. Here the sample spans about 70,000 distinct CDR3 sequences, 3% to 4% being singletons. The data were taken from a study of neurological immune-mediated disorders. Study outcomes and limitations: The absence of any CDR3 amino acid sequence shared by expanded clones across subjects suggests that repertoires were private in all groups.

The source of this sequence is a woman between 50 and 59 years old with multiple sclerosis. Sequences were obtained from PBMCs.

For the CDR3, the DNA is TGTGCCAGCAGCCCTCCAACCGGGAAGGCGGGAGACTATGGCTACACCTTC. Its translation is CASSPPTGKAGDYGYTF. The gene calls are TRBV5-5 and TRBJ1-2, with unresolved D. The V end lost 4 bases, the J end lost 3 bases, and 22 bases lay between the germline ends. This CDR3 is 17 amino acids long. Germline V gives CDR1 SGHKS, CDR2 YYEKEE (reference sequence).